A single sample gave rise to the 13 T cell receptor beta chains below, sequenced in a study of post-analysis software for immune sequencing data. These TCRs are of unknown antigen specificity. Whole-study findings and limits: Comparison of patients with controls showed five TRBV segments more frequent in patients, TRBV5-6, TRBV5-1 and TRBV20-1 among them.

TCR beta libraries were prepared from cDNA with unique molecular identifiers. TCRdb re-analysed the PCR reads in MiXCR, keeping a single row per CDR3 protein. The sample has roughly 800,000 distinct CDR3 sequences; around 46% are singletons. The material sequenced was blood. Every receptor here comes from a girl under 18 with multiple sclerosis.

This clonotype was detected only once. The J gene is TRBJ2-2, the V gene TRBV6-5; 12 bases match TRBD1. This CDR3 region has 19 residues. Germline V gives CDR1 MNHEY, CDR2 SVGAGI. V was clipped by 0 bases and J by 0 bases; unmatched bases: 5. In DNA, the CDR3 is TGTGCCAGCAGTTACTCCGGGACAGGGGGCTCCGCGAACACCGGGGAGCTGTTTTTT. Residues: CASSYSGTGGSANTGELFF.

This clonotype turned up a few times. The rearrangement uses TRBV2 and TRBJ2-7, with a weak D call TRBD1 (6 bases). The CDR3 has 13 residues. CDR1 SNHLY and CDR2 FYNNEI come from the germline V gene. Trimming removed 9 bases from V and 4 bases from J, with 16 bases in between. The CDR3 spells CASGTGTSYEQYF. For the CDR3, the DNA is TGTGCCAGTGGGACCGGGACATCGTACGAGCAGTACTTC.

CDR3 DNA: TGCGCCAGCAGCTGGTCCGTGGTTGATACGCAGTATTTT. Protein sequence: CASSWSVVDTQYF. This chain links TRBV5-1 with TRBJ2-3, with D hard to call. This CDR3 is built from 13 residues. CDR1 is SGHRS and CDR2 is YFSETQ in the germline V gene. With 3 bases removed from V and 6 bases from J, the gap between germline ends came to 11 bases.

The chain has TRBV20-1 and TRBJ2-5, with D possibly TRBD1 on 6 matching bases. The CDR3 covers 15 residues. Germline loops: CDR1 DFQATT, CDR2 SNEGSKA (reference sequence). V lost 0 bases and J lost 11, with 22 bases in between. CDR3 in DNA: TGCAGTGCTAGAGATGGGCCTGACCTCTCAGGGGAGCAGTACTTC. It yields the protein CSARDGPDLSGEQYF.

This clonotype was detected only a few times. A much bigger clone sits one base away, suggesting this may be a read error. As DNA, the CDR3 is TGTGCCAGCACCGCCTCCTACGAGCAGTACTTC. This gives the protein CASTASYEQYF. V is TRBV28 and J is TRBJ2-7; D is ambiguous. The CDR3 runs 11 residues. V was clipped by 7 bases and J by 0 bases, with 4 bases between them. Germline-derived CDR1 and CDR2 are MDHEN and SYDVKM.

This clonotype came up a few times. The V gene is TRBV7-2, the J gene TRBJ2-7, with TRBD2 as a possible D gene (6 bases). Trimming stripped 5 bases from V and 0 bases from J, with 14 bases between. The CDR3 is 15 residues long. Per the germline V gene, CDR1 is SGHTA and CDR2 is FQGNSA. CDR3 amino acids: CASSPDLASSYEQYF. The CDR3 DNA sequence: TGTGCCAGCAGCCCAGATCTAGCGAGCTCCTACGAGCAGTACTTC.

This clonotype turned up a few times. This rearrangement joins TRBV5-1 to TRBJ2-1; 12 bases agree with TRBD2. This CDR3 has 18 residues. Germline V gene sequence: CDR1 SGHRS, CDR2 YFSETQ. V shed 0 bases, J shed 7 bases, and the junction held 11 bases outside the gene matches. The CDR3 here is CASSLAKTTSGSYNEQFF. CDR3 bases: TGCGCCAGCAGCTTGGCCAAAACGACTAGCGGGAGTTATAATGAGCAGTTCTTC.

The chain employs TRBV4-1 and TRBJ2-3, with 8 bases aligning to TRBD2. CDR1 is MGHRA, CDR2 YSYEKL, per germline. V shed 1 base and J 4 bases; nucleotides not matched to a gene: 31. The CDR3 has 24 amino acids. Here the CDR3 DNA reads TGCGCCAGCAGCCAAGGTCGCACCGGGACTACCTCCTCCAGCGGGAGAACGGGCGCAGATACGCAGTATTTT. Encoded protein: CASSQGRTGTTSSSGRTGADTQYF.

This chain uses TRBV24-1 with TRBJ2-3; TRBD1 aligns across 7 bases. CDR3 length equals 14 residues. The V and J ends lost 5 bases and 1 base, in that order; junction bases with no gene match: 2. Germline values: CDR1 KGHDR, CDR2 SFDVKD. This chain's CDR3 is CATSAQGGTDTQYF. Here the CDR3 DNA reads TGTGCCACCAGTGCTCAGGGGGGCACAGATACGCAGTATTTT.

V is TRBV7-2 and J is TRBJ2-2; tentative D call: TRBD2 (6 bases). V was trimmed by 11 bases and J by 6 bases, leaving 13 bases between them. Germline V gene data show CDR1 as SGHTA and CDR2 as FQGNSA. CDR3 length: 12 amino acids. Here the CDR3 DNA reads TGTGCCGGCAAGGGAGGAGCCGGGGAGCTGTTTTTT. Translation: CAGKGGAGELFF.

The CDR3 nucleotides are TGTGCCAGCAGCCCATCGGGGGACCGCACAGATACGCAGTATTTT. It yields the protein CASSPSGDRTDTQYF. This chain connects TRBV9 to TRBJ2-3, with a weak D call TRBD2 (6 bases). Deletions cut 4 bases from V and 1 base from J, with 13 bases between. This CDR3 has 15 amino acids. Germline loops: CDR1 SGDLS, CDR2 YYNGEE.

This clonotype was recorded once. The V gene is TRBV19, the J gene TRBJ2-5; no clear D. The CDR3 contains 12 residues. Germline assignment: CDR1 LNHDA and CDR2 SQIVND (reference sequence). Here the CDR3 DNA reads TGTGACCCACGGCGACTCGGTGAGACCCAGTACTTC. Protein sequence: CDPRRLGETQYF. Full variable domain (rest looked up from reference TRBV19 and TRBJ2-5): DGGITQSPKYLFRKEGQNVTLSCEQNLNHDAMYWYRQDPGQGLRLIYYSQIVNDFQKGDIAEGYSVSREKKESFPLTVTSAQKNPTAFYLCDPRRLGETQYFGPGTRLLVL.

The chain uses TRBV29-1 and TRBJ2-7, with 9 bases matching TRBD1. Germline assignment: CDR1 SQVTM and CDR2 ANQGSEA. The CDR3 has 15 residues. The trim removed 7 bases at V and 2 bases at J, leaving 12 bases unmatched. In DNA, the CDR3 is TGCAGCGCCGCGGGTGGGACAGGGAAGGCCTACGAGCAGTACTTC. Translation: CSAAGGTGKAYEQYF.